These T cell receptor beta chains were read from a single sample in a study of T cells in Graves' hyperthyroidism and ophthalmopathy. A single record per CDR3 protein comes from TCRdb applying MiXCR to the multiplex PCR reads. Here the sample spans approximately 640,000 distinct CDR3 sequences, approximately 15% being singletons. The sequenced material came from blood. The receptors were sampled from a man in his fifties or sixties with Graves' hyperthyroidism. Each CDR3 is given with its conserved first and last residue. The D gene is left open where the match is weak. Size tells how often a clone was seen (once, few, many) or the class of an expanded clone, and some rows leave it out.

D	size	V	J	CDR3
.	many	TRBV11-2	TRBJ1-1	CASSSQGSTEAFF
TRBD2	few	TRBV6-2/TRBV6-3	TRBJ2-2	CASKPGLAGGLVGELFF
.	few	TRBV18	TRBJ1-2	CASSPPGAGGYTF
.	.	TRBV7-3	TRBJ2-3	CASSWDSSTDTQYF
.	many	TRBV18	TRBJ2-7	CASSPEAKSSYEQYF
.	few	TRBV24-1	TRBJ2-2	CATSDSRAANTGELFF
.	many	TRBV7-8	TRBJ2-7	CASSSPSRTATYEQYF
.	few	TRBV19	TRBJ1-5	CASVRGGYSNQPQHF
.	few	TRBV19	TRBJ1-5	CASSTQVHSPQHF
.	many	TRBV2	TRBJ2-2	CASSELQGLGTGELFF
TRBD2	.	TRBV20-1	TRBJ2-3	CSARSGGSTGTQYF
.	few	TRBV6-1	TRBJ1-5	CASKQQVLSNQPQHF
.	many	TRBV6-2/TRBV6-3	TRBJ1-5	CASSYGLWENQPQHF
.	.	TRBV4-1	TRBJ1-1	CATQRAPFGTEAFF
.	many	TRBV28	TRBJ2-7	CASSYSGSGTYEQYF
.	few	TRBV7-2	TRBJ2-7	CASTVPDVSYEQYF
TRBD2	many	TRBV6-2/TRBV6-3	TRBJ2-7	CASSSPPGLAGADREQYF
TRBD2	many	TRBV7-2	TRBJ2-7	CASSSTTTNAGAQYF
.	many	TRBV7-9	TRBJ2-2	CASSFGRETGELFF
.	many	TRBV5-1	TRBJ1-1	CASTLEGGTEAFF
.	.	TRBV6-2/TRBV6-3	TRBJ2-7	CASREYRVPSYEQYF
TRBD2	few	TRBV29-1	TRBJ2-3	CSVETEGLAGGFGTDTQYF
.	few	TRBV20-1	TRBJ1-5	CSARGGGGQPQHF
.	many	TRBV7-2	TRBJ2-7	CASSLALSHEQYF
.	many	TRBV28	TRBJ2-5	CASSPTSGRRGTETQYF
.	many	TRBV6-1	TRBJ2-1	CASSEDGSSYNEQFF
TRBD2	many	TRBV14	TRBJ2-3	CASSQGWLAGSTDTQYF
.	once	TRBV28	TRBJ2-4	CASSFSPHIQYF
TRBD1	.	TRBV28	TRBJ1-5	CASSPGTGGWGNQPQHF
.	.	TRBV24-1	TRBJ2-5	CATSAGQTQETQYF
TRBD1	many	TRBV18	TRBJ2-1	CASSLGTGSNEQFF
.	many	TRBV6-1	TRBJ1-1	CASIGDTEAFF
.	few	TRBV19	TRBJ2-7	CASGSAVGQYF
.	many	TRBV12-3/TRBV12-4	TRBJ1-2	CASTSPPRTARPNYGYTF
.	.	TRBV19	TRBJ1-1	CASSIQAGNEAFF
.	.	TRBV7-2	TRBJ2-3	CASSLILGTDTQYF
TRBD1	.	TRBV29-1	TRBJ1-1	CSVTSQDRVGTEAFF
.	.	TRBV5-1	TRBJ2-7	CASSRQGIEREQYF
.	.	TRBV30	TRBJ2-7	CAWNPGGLKAYEQYF
TRBD2	many	TRBV12-3/TRBV12-4	TRBJ2-1	CASSPRLAPNEQFF
.	many	TRBV9	TRBJ2-5	CASSVVTDQETQYF
.	few	TRBV10-1	TRBJ2-3	CASSDADRSGTDTQYF
.	.	TRBV7-3	TRBJ2-6	CASSPLPGSGANVLTF
TRBD1	few	TRBV5-1	TRBJ2-1	CASSFGGQGSRSYNEQFF
.	few	TRBV28	TRBJ2-2	CASNDMNTGELFF
TRBD2	many	TRBV7-2	TRBJ2-7	CASSLGTSPNEQYF
.	.	TRBV5-1	TRBJ1-1	CASSLRQGGGNTEAFF